This T cell receptor beta chain originates from a study of T cells in Graves' hyperthyroidism and ophthalmopathy. Trimming removed 4 bases at V and 1 base at J, with 10 bases between. The length of the CDR3 is 13 residues. Germline CDR1 DFQATT, CDR2 SNEGSKA (reference sequence). The CDR3 regions of TCR beta were amplified from RNA transcripts. During a first-round RT-PCR of the TCR CDR3, the HTBI primer set was used. One entry per CDR3 protein, called by TCRdb with MiXCR from the multiplex PCR reads. The table records over 700,000 distinct CDR3 sequences, 35% to 40% of them present only once. Sequencing was carried out using blood. This TCR was recovered from a man aged 18 to 29 with Graves' hyperthyroidism. The chain employs TRBV20-1 and TRBJ1-1; D remains unclear. The CDR3 DNA reads as TGCAGTGCTACGGGCCGGGCGAACACTGAAGCTTTCTTT. It codes for CSATGRANTEAFF.